Here is one T cell receptor beta chain with its context. Its antigen is undetermined. This entry belongs to a study of memory CD4+ T cells and cytomegalovirus serostatus. Across the study: Of the healthy Belgian adults, 9 were CMV seropositive and about 24 seronegative.

As originally analysed: After removing out-of-frame reads, approximately 2 million distinct TCRbeta sequences remained. Sequenced by immunoSEQ multiplex PCR; TCRdb stores in-frame clones only, minus some. V, J and clone size derive from that table, while D and trimming were established from the DNA sequence. The repertoire holds some 25,000 clones, roughly 76% seen once, with 1% in the top ten. The sort gate was single viable CD3+CD4+CD8-CD45RO+ cells for memory CD4+ T cells. CDR3 length: 17 amino acids. The germline V and J ends were trimmed by 0 bases and 0 bases, with 11 bases remaining between them. The V gene's germline CDR1 is MGHRA and CDR2 YSYEKL. Points from the study as a whole: A US-trained random forest predicted CMV serostatus with median AUC around 0.91.

The V call is TRBV4-1, the J call TRBJ2-2, with D unclear. This sequence originates from an adult in good health and CMV-seronegative. Input material: memory CD4+ T cells from blood. Here the CDR3 DNA reads TGCGCCAGCAGCCAAGACCAGTTTCCGCCGAACACCGGGGAGCTGTTTTTT. Its protein is CASSQDQFPPNTGELFF.